One T cell receptor (beta chain) is described in this entry. A read error may account for a junction end that differs from germline. These data belong to a study of CD8 T cells in Susac syndrome. Overall study context: Among sequenced Susac syndrome patients, more than five had active disease and under ten were in remission. Patients with Susac syndrome, at blood draw, were therapy-naive, on corticosteroids, or on intravenous immunoglobulin alone.

CD8+ and CD4+ T cells were negatively isolated; TEMRA cells were FACS-enriched. Reverse transcription of about 0.45 to 1 ug RNA was carried out with random hexamers. Amplification of TCR beta CDR3 was carried out by immunoSEQ multiplex PCR, which covered 54 Vbeta and 13 Jbeta segments. TCRdb reprocessed the immunoSEQ multiplex PCR reads via MiXCR and lists one record per CDR3 protein. The sample has around 130,000 distinct CDR3 sequences; nearly 96% are singletons. Material for sequencing was CD4+ T cells from PBMCs. The receptor comes from a human donor with Susac syndrome.

This chain's CDR3 is CASSFAFSHEQYF. CDR3 DNA: TGTGCCAGCAGCTTCGCGTTCTCCCACGAGCAGTACTTC. The gene calls are TRBV5-4 and TRBJ2-7; D not resolved. This CDR3 comprises 13 residues. Germline values: CDR1 SGHNT, CDR2 YYREEE (reference sequence).